This entry concerns a single T cell receptor beta chain. Its antigen is still unknown. The junction departs from germline at one end; a sequencing error may be responsible. Germline values: CDR1 SGDLS, CDR2 YYNGEE. This CDR3 comprises 15 residues. The entry originates in a study of tumor-infiltrating lymphocytes in primary liver carcinoma. As for the study in general: Sequencing of the samples generated roughly 3.5 to 7.5 million productive TCRbeta reads, with similar yields across tissue types. Study-wide results and caveats: Blood had a significantly lower top-250-clone fraction than tumors did (p = 0.039). The overlap of tumor-adjacent and tumor-blood pairs was smaller than that of tumor region pairs.

RNA and DNA were co-extracted from roughly 20-30 mg of unsorted bulk tissue. The authors made TCR beta cDNA from 450 to 600 ng total RNA with a constant-region primer. Libraries of TCR beta came from three nested multiplex PCR rounds with slightly modified ARM-PCR. It was with TRBV1-TRBV30 forward primers and a C-beta reverse primer that the first two PCR rounds were run, at about 10 cycles each. TCRdb passed the multiplex PCR reads through MiXCR, listing each CDR3 protein once. The sample lists over 100,000 distinct CDR3 sequences, about two thirds seen once, with 8.1% in the top ten. The clonotype originates from a woman aged 60-70 years with primary liver carcinoma and hepatitis B virus infection. This chain joins TRBV9 and TRBJ2-1, with TRBD2 identical over 8 bases. Sequenced input: tumor-adjacent normal liver tissue. The CDR3 nucleotides read TGTGCCAGCAGCATTAGCGGGAACCCCTACAATGATCAGTTCTTC. It codes for CASSISGNPYNDQFF.